These T cell receptor beta chains were read from a single sample in a study of beta chain features in type 1 diabetes. TCRdb's table, derived via immunoSEQ multiplex PCR, lists solely in-frame clones and lacks some. The repertoire includes around 300,000 clones, approximately 15% of them detected once, and about 0.014% sits in the top ten. Sequenced: naive CD4+ T cells from blood. Source of these receptors: a man younger than 30 with type 1 diabetes. Each CDR3 is given with its conserved first and last residue. A D gene is named only where the DNA matches it firmly. Part of the rows lack a size; the others show once, few, many or a class for expanded clones.

-,-,TRBJ2-1,TRBV7-2,CASSLALRVANEQFF,TGTGCCAGCAGCTTAGCGCTCCGGGTTGCCAATGAGCAGTTCTTC
-,-,TRBJ2-1,TRBV9,CASSVGPDSLNNEQFF,TGTGCCAGCAGCGTAGGCCCGGACAGTCTCAACAATGAGCAGTTCTTC
-,-,TRBJ1-1,TRBV11-2,CASSQRGNTEAFF,TGTGCCAGCAGCCAACGGGGGAACACTGAAGCTTTCTTT
-,-,TRBJ2-7,TRBV29-1,CSVERDGYRSGEQYF,TGCAGCGTTGAACGAGACGGGTACAGGAGCGGGGAGCAGTACTTC
-,-,TRBJ2-1,TRBV5-1,CASSPEDYANEQFF,TGCGCCAGCAGCCCGGAAGACTACGCCAATGAGCAGTTCTTC
few,TRBD2,TRBJ2-1,TRBV7-2,CASSSRLAGGRNEQFF,TGTGCCAGCAGCTCCAGACTAGCGGGAGGGAGGAATGAGCAGTTCTTC
few,-,TRBJ2-4,TRBV4-3,CASSQEWGQGENIQYF,TGCGCCAGCAGCCAAGAGTGGGGCCAGGGTGAAAACATTCAGTACTTC
few,TRBD1,TRBJ1-1,TRBV19,CASSIGRQGNTEAFF,TGTGCCAGTAGTATAGGGAGACAGGGGAACACTGAAGCTTTCTTT
few,TRBD2,TRBJ2-1,TRBV19,CASSILAGVEFF,TGTGCCAGTAGTATCCTAGCGGGAGTTGAGTTCTTC
few,TRBD1,TRBJ2-1,TRBV7-9,CASSSTGTGSNEQFF,TGTGCCAGCAGCTCCACCGGGACAGGGAGTAATGAGCAGTTCTTC